The next 18 T cell receptor beta chains were all read from a single sample in a study of T cell responses to AZD1222 COVID-19 vaccine. Sequenced by immunoSEQ multiplex PCR; TCRdb stores in-frame clones only, minus some. The repertoire has 100,000 or so clones, 82% of them found once; the top ten carry less than 6%. The input for sequencing was peripheral blood, taken on day 0 of AZD1222 vaccination. The receptors here all came from an adult in good health.

The V and J genes are TRBV9 and TRBJ1-4, with 7 bases fitting TRBD1. Germline-derived CDR1 and CDR2 are SGDLS and YYNGEE. CDR3 size: 13 residues. The V and J ends lost 10 bases and 10 bases, in that order; junction bases with no gene match: 13. CDR3 residues: CASSGGVGGKLFF. Written as DNA, the CDR3 is TGTGCCTCCTCAGGGGGGGTAGGCGGAAAACTGTTTTTT.

The chain joins TRBV6-2 or TRBV6-3 to TRBJ2-1; 8 bases agree with TRBD1. V was clipped by 2 bases and J by 15 bases; unmatched bases: 6. Germline V gives CDR1 MNHEY, CDR2 SVGEGT. The CDR3 consists of 12 residues. In nucleotides, the CDR3 is TGTGCCAGCAGTTACCCGGACAGGGAACGGTTCTTC. Its protein product is CASSYPDRERFF.

The V gene is TRBV5-5, the J gene TRBJ1-1, with D hard to call. CDR1 SGHKS and CDR2 YYEKEE come from the germline V gene (reference sequence). The CDR3 totals 14 residues. V was pared by 6 bases and J by 1 base, with 13 bases between. The CDR3 region is CASTPTTRNTEAFF. The DNA for the CDR3 is TGTGCCAGCACCCCTACCACACGGAACACTGAAGCTTTCTTT.

CDR3 in amino acids: CASSYDHTQYF. The CDR3 DNA follows: TGTGCCAGCAGTTACGACCATACGCAGTATTTT. The chain joins TRBV6-2 or TRBV6-3 to TRBJ2-3; D unresolved. Germline V gives CDR1 MNHEY, CDR2 SVGEGT. The CDR3 contains 11 residues. V was pared by 2 bases and J by 7 bases, with 4 bases between.

The rearrangement uses TRBV7-9 and TRBJ2-7; D gene ambiguous. The CDR3 is 13 amino acids. The germline gives CDR1 SEHNR, CDR2 FQNEAQ (reference sequence). With 5 bases removed from V and 6 bases from J, the gap between germline ends came to 14 bases. The CDR3 DNA is TGTGCCAGCAGCGCGGACGTCATCTCCGAGCAGTACTTC. Translated: CASSADVISEQYF.

The V and J genes are TRBV7-9 and TRBJ2-7, with unresolved D. Germline assignment: CDR1 SEHNR and CDR2 FQNEAQ (reference sequence). The CDR3 has 12 residues. With 6 bases removed from V and 1 base from J, the gap between germline ends came to 7 bases. This CDR3 reads CASRVDSYEQYF. DNA for the CDR3: TGTGCCAGCAGGGTTGATTCCTACGAGCAGTACTTC.

This chain uses TRBV25-1 with TRBJ2-5, with D unresolved. CDR1 is MGHDK and CDR2 is SYGVNS in the germline V gene. CDR3 size: 15 residues. V lost 4 bases, J lost 4 bases, and 16 bases lay in between. The CDR3, as DNA: TGTGCCAGCAGTGCGTGGCTTGGGGTGTCAGAGACCCAGTACTTC. Translated: CASSAWLGVSETQYF.

The V call is TRBV7-9, the J call TRBJ2-5; 7 positions match TRBD1. CDR1 is SEHNR, CDR2 FQNEAQ, per germline (reference sequence). The J segment lost 3 bases and the V segment lost 5 bases, leaving 3 bases of the junction unmatched. The CDR3 is made up of 13 amino acids. CDR3 nucleotides: TGTGCCAGCAGCCTCACAGGGGAAGAGACCCAGTACTTC. Protein sequence: CASSLTGEETQYF.

The chain has TRBV6-5 and TRBJ2-7, with TRBD1 identical over 7 bases. The trim removed 6 bases at V and 6 bases at J, leaving 8 bases unmatched. The CDR3 contains 13 residues. Germline V gene data show CDR1 as MNHEY and CDR2 as SVGAGI. CDR3 region: CASSQTGIGEQYF. The DNA of the CDR3 is TGTGCCAGCAGCCAGACAGGGATAGGCGAGCAGTACTTC.

Here the CDR3 DNA reads TGTGCCAGCAGCTTCCCACAGGGGGCGTATGGAACTGAAGCTTTCTTT. It encodes CASSFPQGAYGTEAFF. The V and J genes are TRBV5-6 and TRBJ1-1; TRBD1 matches 9 bases. Germline CDR1 SGHDT, CDR2 YYEEEE. This CDR3 contains 16 residues. Losses at the gene ends were 2 bases for V and 5 bases for J; bases not matched to a gene: 10. The full variable domain, with the rest looked up from reference TRBV5-6 and TRBJ1-1, is DAGVTQSPTHLIKTRGQQVTLRCSPKSGHDTVSWYQQALGQGPQFIFQYYEEEERQRGNFPDRFSGHQFPNYSSELNVNALLLGDSALYLCASSFPQGAYGTEAFFGQGTRLTVV.

In its sample, this clone ranks as medium-sized. CDR3 sequence: CASRQGQGYNEQFF. The CDR3, as DNA: TGTGCCAGCAGACAGGGACAGGGCTACAATGAGCAGTTCTTC. The chain combines TRBV6-5 with TRBJ2-1; TRBD1 agrees at 9 bases. The germline gives CDR1 MNHEY, CDR2 SVGAGI. The CDR3 length is 14 residues. V lost 6 bases to trimming and J lost 3 bases; unmatched junction nucleotides: 3.

This clone was seen only once. The chain links TRBV11-2 to TRBJ1-1; D not certain. Germline CDR1 reads SGHAT; CDR2 reads FQNNGV. The CDR3 has 13 residues. V was trimmed by 3 bases and J by 3 bases, leaving 8 bases between them. In DNA, the CDR3 is TGTGCCAGCAGCTTTGTTCCGGACACTGAAGCTTTCTTT. It codes for CASSFVPDTEAFF.

V and J are TRBV19 and TRBJ1-1; no clear D. V lost 10 bases, J lost 5 bases, and 20 bases lay in between. The germline gives CDR1 LNHDA, CDR2 SQIVND (reference sequence). The CDR3 length is 14 residues. As DNA, the CDR3 is TGTGCCACTCTCACCCCGGGCCTCCAAACTGAAGCTTTCTTT. Amino acid sequence: CATLTPGLQTEAFF.

This rearrangement joins TRBV6-5 to TRBJ1-6; maybe TRBD1 (5 bases). V was shortened by 0 bases and J by 8 bases, with 8 bases between the two germline ends. The germline V gene has CDR1 MNHEY and CDR2 SVGAGI. This CDR3 has 14 residues. The DNA for the CDR3 is TGTGCCAGCAGTTACTCGCGAGGGGATTCACCCCTCCACTTT. Protein: CASSYSRGDSPLHF.

The V gene is TRBV4-3, the J gene TRBJ1-4; 9 bases line up with TRBD1. Looked up from germline, CDR1 is LGHNA and CDR2 is YSLEER. V lost 4 bases, J lost 8 bases, and 8 bases stayed unmatched. The CDR3 spans 15 residues. The CDR3: CASSLGGTGKEKLFF. As DNA, the CDR3 is TGCGCCAGCAGCCTCGGGGGGACAGGGAAGGAAAAACTGTTTTTT.

J is TRBJ1-3 and V is TRBV7-9; 7 nucleotides line up with TRBD1. Germline values: CDR1 SEHNR, CDR2 FQNEAQ (reference sequence). This CDR3 is built from 16 residues. Trimming cost V 2 bases and J 5 bases; bases outside gene matches: 9. The CDR3 bases are TGTGCCAGCAGCTTATGGGCGGGACAGAACAGAAACACCATATATTTT. Translation gives CASSLWAGQNRNTIYF.

The genes are TRBV4-3 and TRBJ2-5; no reliable D call. The CDR3 runs to 16 residues. Trimming stripped 4 bases from V and 1 base from J, with 16 bases between. The germline gives CDR1 LGHNA, CDR2 YSLEER. This CDR3 is CASSPQRAGTQETQYF. CDR3 coding DNA: TGCGCCAGCAGCCCCCAACGGGCAGGAACCCAAGAGACCCAGTACTTC.

This chain connects TRBV27 to TRBJ1-2; possible D gene TRBD1, 6 bases. Trimming pared 4 bases from V and 0 bases from J, leaving 12 bases between. Germline loops: CDR1 MNHEY, CDR2 SMNVEV (reference sequence). The CDR3 extends over 15 amino acids. The chain's CDR3 is CASSYGTPTNYGYTF. The CDR3 bases are TGTGCCAGCAGTTATGGGACACCCACTAACTATGGCTACACCTTC.